The 2 T cell receptor beta chains below come from one sample, sequenced in a study of tissue T cells after allogeneic stem cell transplantation. Time point of the sample: mouse harvest day 14 after allogeneic transplant. Mouse grafts combined 10^7 T-cell-depleted bone marrow cells with 10^6 splenic CD5+ T cells. Sequencing was performed with immunoSEQ multiplex PCR; in TCRdb, only in-frame clones are kept and a portion is missing. The data show several thousand clones, with around a third seen just once and 6.3% held by the top ten. Sequenced material: skin. The receptors come from a female BALB/c mouse given C57BL/6 T cells with graft-versus-host disease after an allogeneic hematopoietic cell transplant.

This clone was detected a few times. The gene names here belong to mouse. Partial CDR3 DNA: TGCTCCAGCAGTCAAAACTGGGGGGGCGGTGAACAGTAC. Translated, it gives CSSSQNWGGGEQY. From start to end, the CDR3 is CSSSQNWGGGEQYF. V is TRBV23 and J is TRBJ2-7; the table gives TRBD2 as D, unverified against the DNA. The read halts 1 residue ahead of the CDR3 end, with the missing end drawn from the germline J gene. The CDR3 is made up of 14 amino acids. Germline V lookup: CDR1 KGHTA, CDR2 FQNQQP.

Details on this clone: Gene labels here are mouse ones. Sequencing ends 1 residue short of the CDR3 end; the germline J gene provides the rest. V usage is TRBV13-2 and J usage is TRBJ2-2, with a tentative D call TRBD1 (6 bases). The germline V and J ends were trimmed by 4 bases and 6 bases, with 10 bases remaining between them. CDR1 and CDR2 (germline): NNHNN, SYGAGS (reference sequence). CDR3 length equals 13 residues. CDR3 sequence reads: CASGHRVPGQLYF. The sequenced CDR3 bases are TGTGCCAGCGGTCACAGGGTCCCCGGGCAGCTCTAC.